The next 22 T cell receptor beta chains were all read from a single sample in a study of OX40 agonist ivuxolimab in advanced cancers. Sequencing was performed with immunoSEQ multiplex PCR; in TCRdb, only in-frame clones are kept and a portion is missing. The sample holds roughly 65,000 clones, approximately 89% seen once. The sample here was CD4+ or CD8+ T cells sorted from blood, taken in a trial of the OX40 agonist ivuxolimab. The receptors derive from an adult with an advanced solid tumor such as melanoma, head and neck, liver or kidney cancer.

The chain couples TRBV11-3 to TRBJ2-7; D gene uncertain. The CDR3 extends over 11 amino acids. CDR1 is SGHNT, CDR2 YENEEA, per germline. The V and J ends lost 4 bases and 3 bases respectively, with 4 bases between them. In DNA form, the CDR3 reads TGTGCCAGCAGCTCCGGCTACGAGCAGTACTTC. Its translation: CASSSGYEQYF.

The chain recombines TRBV5-1 with TRBJ1-1, with 10 nucleotides matching TRBD1. The CDR3 consists of 15 residues. From germline, CDR1 is SGHRS and CDR2 YFSETQ. V lost 0 bases to trimming and J lost 4 bases; unmatched junction nucleotides: 3. The CDR3 spells CASSLETGGGTEAFF. CDR3 nucleotides: TGCGCCAGCAGCTTGGAGACAGGGGGCGGCACTGAAGCTTTCTTT.

The rearrangement links TRBV7-8 to TRBJ1-2; no reliable D call. The germline CDR1 and CDR2 sequences are SGHVS and FQNEAQ. This CDR3 is built from 14 residues. Trimming took 1 base from V and 0 from J, leaving 6 bases between them. As DNA, the CDR3 is TGTGCCAGCAGCTTAGTGGCCACTAACTATGGCTACACCTTC. This encodes CASSLVATNYGYTF.

The V call is TRBV7-2, the J call TRBJ2-7; D assignment may be TRBD1 or TRBD2 (5 bases each). This CDR3 region has 14 residues. Germline CDR1 is SGHTA and CDR2 is FQGNSA. Trimming removed 5 bases from V and 7 bases from J, with 18 bases in between. The CDR3 DNA reads TGTGCCAGCAGCCCCCAAATAGGGACCGGGGAGCAGTACTTC. Amino acid sequence: CASSPQIGTGEQYF.

The J gene is TRBJ2-3, the V gene TRBV7-3; TRBD1 might be the D (6 bases). The CDR3 loop spans 14 amino acids. Trimming shortened V by 5 bases and J by 2 bases, and 11 bases separated the two germline ends. Germline V gives CDR1 SGHTA, CDR2 FQGTGA. CDR3 sequence: CASSTGTLTDTQYF. The CDR3 coding sequence is TGTGCCAGCAGCACCGGGACACTCACAGATACGCAGTATTTT.

The chain combines TRBV28 with TRBJ2-7; D gene ambiguous. V was shortened by 4 bases and J by 7 bases, with 17 bases between the two germline ends. This CDR3 is built from 14 residues. Germline V lookup: CDR1 MDHEN, CDR2 SYDVKM. The CDR3 here is CASSSPGLPWEQYF. The CDR3 DNA reads TGTGCCAGCAGTTCTCCGGGTCTTCCCTGGGAGCAGTACTTC. Combining the CDR3 with reference TRBV28 and TRBJ2-7 gives the whole variable domain DVKVTQSSRYLVKRTGEKVFLECVQDMDHENMFWYRQDPGLGLRLIYFSYDVKMKEKGDIPEGYSVSREKKERFSLILESASTNQTSMYLCASSSPGLPWEQYFGPGTRLTVT.

This CDR3 is CASSLEGGAPEKLFF. The CDR3, as DNA: TGCGCCAGCAGCTTGGAAGGGGGCGCCCCTGAAAAACTGTTTTTT. The V and J genes are TRBV5-1 and TRBJ1-4; 7 positions agree with TRBD1. The germline CDR1 and CDR2 sequences are SGHRS and YFSETQ. With V trimmed by 0 bases and J by 7 bases, 6 bases remained unmatched. This CDR3 has 15 amino acids.

This clone has a handful of counts. The V call is TRBV5-6, the J call TRBJ2-1, with 10 nucleotides matching TRBD2. The germline V gene encodes CDR1 SGHDT and CDR2 YYEEEE. There are 15 residues in the CDR3. With V trimmed by 3 bases and J by 9 bases, 9 bases remained unmatched. In DNA form, the CDR3 reads TGTGCCAGCAGCTCCCTGGGGACTAGCGTTGGTGAGCAGTTCTTC. Protein product: CASSSLGTSVGEQFF.

The CDR3 DNA is TGTGCCAGCAGCCCCGACCAAGATACGCAGTATTTT. Translated, it gives CASSPDQDTQYF. This sequence joins TRBV7-3 and TRBJ2-3; D unresolved. This CDR3 is built from 12 residues. V was trimmed by 5 bases and J by 5 bases, leaving 8 bases between them. The germline gives CDR1 SGHTA, CDR2 FQGTGA.

This rearrangement joins TRBV19 to TRBJ2-5, with TRBD2 matching over 10 bases. Trimming took 10 bases from V and 4 from J; bases not matched to a gene: 6. Germline values: CDR1 LNHDA, CDR2 SQIVND (reference sequence). The CDR3 consists of 13 residues. The CDR3 reads CATSSGSSETQYF. The DNA of the CDR3 is TGTGCCACTTCTAGCGGGAGTTCAGAGACCCAGTACTTC. Based on the CDR3 plus reference TRBV19 and TRBJ2-5, the full variable domain is DGGITQSPKYLFRKEGQNVTLSCEQNLNHDAMYWYRQDPGQGLRLIYYSQIVNDFQKGDIAEGYSVSREKKESFPLTVTSAQKNPTAFYLCATSSGSSETQYFGPGTRLLVL.

The chain has TRBV18 and TRBJ1-3, with D uncertain. The germline gives CDR1 KGHSH, CDR2 LQKENI. There are 13 residues in the CDR3. Trimming took 1 base from V and 0 from J, leaving 1 base between them. The CDR3: CASSPLSGNTIYF. As DNA, the CDR3 is TGTGCCAGCTCACCACTCTCTGGAAACACCATATATTTT.

V and J are TRBV5-6 and TRBJ2-2; TRBD1 matches at 9 bases. Germline loops: CDR1 SGHDT, CDR2 YYEEEE. CDR3 length equals 17 residues. V gave up 4 bases and J gave up 5 bases; unmatched junction bases: 12. This chain's CDR3 is CASSRVLGQGETGELFF. In DNA form, the CDR3 reads TGTGCCAGCAGCCGGGTCCTGGGACAGGGAGAAACCGGGGAGCTGTTTTTT. Full variable domain (outside the CDR3, taken from reference TRBV5-6 and TRBJ2-2): DAGVTQSPTHLIKTRGQQVTLRCSPKSGHDTVSWYQQALGQGPQFIFQYYEEEERQRGNFPDRFSGHQFPNYSSELNVNALLLGDSALYLCASSRVLGQGETGELFFGEGSRLTVL.

The chain links TRBV2 to TRBJ1-4; 8 nucleotides align to TRBD1. Per the germline V gene, CDR1 is SNHLY and CDR2 is FYNNEI. This CDR3 region has 14 residues. Unmatched junction bases numbered 9, after V lost 7 bases and J lost 8 bases. The CDR3 sequence: CASKETGVGEKLFF. In DNA form, the CDR3 reads TGTGCCAGCAAGGAGACAGGGGTTGGAGAAAAACTGTTTTTT.

The V gene is TRBV27, the J gene TRBJ1-2; TRBD1 agrees at 7 bases. The junction had 11 bases not matched to a gene; V was cut back by 8 bases and J by 8 bases. In germline, CDR1 is MNHEY, CDR2 SMNVEV (reference sequence). The CDR3 sequence is 13 residues long. Here the CDR3 DNA reads TGTGCCAGCTGTCCCGCAGGGGGTAGAGGCTACACCTTC. Translation: CASCPAGGRGYTF.

The table lists this clone with a few counts. The J gene is TRBJ2-1, the V gene TRBV5-6; TRBD1 is a possible D gene (6 bases). The germline V and J ends were trimmed by 4 bases and 3 bases, with 17 bases remaining between them. Germline-derived CDR1 and CDR2 are SGHDT and YYEEEE. The CDR3 extends over 16 amino acids. CDR3 bases: TGTGCCAGCAGCCCCCACGAAGGGGGTTTCTACAATGAGCAGTTCTTC. Translation gives CASSPHEGGFYNEQFF.

The genes are TRBV7-6 and TRBJ1-1, with D hard to call. Germline V gene lookup returns CDR1 SGHVS and CDR2 FNYEAQ. Trimming left V 4 bases short and J 0 bases short, with 9 bases between. The CDR3 extends over 14 amino acids. CDR3 loop: CASSSRPMNTEAFF. The CDR3 DNA is TGTGCCAGCAGCTCTAGGCCCATGAACACTGAAGCTTTCTTT.

The rearrangement links TRBV19 to TRBJ1-3; no clear D gene. The germline V gene has CDR1 LNHDA and CDR2 SQIVND (reference sequence). The germline V and J ends were trimmed by 4 bases and 3 bases, with 7 bases remaining between them. The CDR3 consists of 13 residues. CDR3 in DNA: TGTGCCAGTAGTAAAGGTCTTGGAAACACCATATATTTT. As protein: CASSKGLGNTIYF.

This sequence joins TRBV7-2 and TRBJ1-4, with D maybe TRBD1 (5 bases). The V gene's germline CDR1 is SGHTA and CDR2 FQGNSA. V was trimmed by 0 bases and J by 3 bases, leaving 8 bases between them. The CDR3 runs to 15 residues. This chain's CDR3 is CASSLAGGANEKLFF. DNA of the CDR3: TGTGCCAGCAGCTTAGCCGGGGGTGCTAATGAAAAACTGTTTTTT.

The V and J genes are TRBV7-6 and TRBJ2-1, with D perhaps TRBD2 (6 bases). The V and J ends lost 5 bases and 7 bases respectively, with 27 bases between them. CDR1 and CDR2 (germline): SGHVS, FNYEAQ. CDR3 length: 18 amino acids. DNA for the CDR3: TGTGCCAGCAGCCGCCGGGTAGCGGAAGCCCAACTAGCAAATGAGCAGTTCTTC. Translating gives CASSRRVAEAQLANEQFF.

The rearrangement joins TRBV5-1 to TRBJ2-2, with D unresolved. The CDR3 consists of 16 residues. The V and J ends lost 0 bases and 4 bases respectively, with 13 bases between them. The germline V gene encodes CDR1 SGHRS and CDR2 YFSETQ. DNA of the CDR3: TGCGCCAGCAGCTTGGTCGGTCCTACGGGCACCGGGGAGCTGTTTTTT. Protein: CASSLVGPTGTGELFF.

This chain connects TRBV6-1 to TRBJ2-7; the D is unclear. Trimming shortened V by 8 bases and J by 2 bases, and 10 bases separated the two germline ends. This CDR3 spans 12 amino acids. Germline CDR1 reads MNHNS; CDR2 reads SASEGT. The chain's CDR3 is CASLAGAYEQYF. Here the CDR3 DNA reads TGTGCCAGCTTGGCAGGAGCCTACGAGCAGTACTTC.

The chain is built from TRBV1 and TRBJ2-7. TRBV1 is annotated as a pseudogene. CDR3 length equals 14 residues. The DNA of the CDR3 is TGCACCAGCAGCCAAGACGGGGGCCCCTACGAGCAGTACTTC. This gives the protein CTSSQDGGPYEQYF.